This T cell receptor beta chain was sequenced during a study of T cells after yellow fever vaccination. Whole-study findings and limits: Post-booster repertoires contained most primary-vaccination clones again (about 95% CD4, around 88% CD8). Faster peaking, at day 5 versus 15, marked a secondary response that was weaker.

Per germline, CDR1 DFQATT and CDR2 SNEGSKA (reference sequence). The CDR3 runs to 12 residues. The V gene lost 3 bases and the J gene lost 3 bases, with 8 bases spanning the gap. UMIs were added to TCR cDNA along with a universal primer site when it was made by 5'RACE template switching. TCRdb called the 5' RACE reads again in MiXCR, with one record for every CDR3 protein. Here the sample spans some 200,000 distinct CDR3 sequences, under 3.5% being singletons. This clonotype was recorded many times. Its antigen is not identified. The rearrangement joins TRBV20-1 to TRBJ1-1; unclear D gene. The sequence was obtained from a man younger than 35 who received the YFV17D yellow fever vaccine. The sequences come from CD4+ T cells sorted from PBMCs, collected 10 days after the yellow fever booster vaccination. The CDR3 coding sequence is TGCAGTGCTAGCCGGACGCACACTGAAGCTTTCTTT. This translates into CSASRTHTEAFF.